These 4 T cell receptor beta chains were sequenced from one sample in a study of T cells in Graves' hyperthyroidism and ophthalmopathy (dated by TCRdb to the late 2010s). The receptor library was made with multiplex PCR. For sequencing, an Illumina HiSeq 2000 was employed. The TCR beta CDR3 regions were amplified from RNA transcripts. The first round of RT-PCR for the TCR CDR3 was performed with the HTBI primer set and the Qiagen OneStep RT-PCR kit. The public reads were reanalyzed by TCRdb: fastp trimming at Q25, MiXCR alignment, in-frame beta chains only. Under each unique CDR3 protein, matching rows form one entry showing the most common genes and DNA. The sample records fewer than 650,000 distinct CDR3 sequences, about 14% of which are singletons. The ten largest clones take up around 14% of the sample. Sequencing was done on a sample of blood. These receptors originate from a woman aged 40 to 50 with Graves' hyperthyroidism.

This clonotype was counted a few times. The gene calls are TRBV12-3 or TRBV12-4 and TRBJ2-5; a possible D gene is TRBD1 (6 bases). The CDR3 totals 16 residues. V was pared by 2 bases and J by 0 bases, with 13 bases between. The CDR3 is CASSLSARGDQETQYF. In nucleotides, the CDR3 is TGTGCCAGCAGTTTATCCGCCAGGGGAGACCAAGAGACCCAGTACTTC.

The V call is TRBV29-1, the J call TRBJ2-3; no clear D gene. This CDR3 contains 10 residues. Germline V gene data show CDR1 as SQVTM and CDR2 as ANQGSEA. Trimming took 3 bases from V and 6 from J, leaving 4 bases between them. CDR3 bases: TGCAGCGTTGACGGTGATACGCAGTATTTT. Its protein is CSVDGDTQYF.

The CDR3 DNA is TGTGCCACCAGTGCCAGGGCTAATCAGCCCCAGCATTTT. Translation: CATSARANQPQHF. The J gene is TRBJ1-5, the V gene TRBV24-1; D is perhaps TRBD1 (5 bases). The CDR3 consists of 13 residues. The germline V gene encodes CDR1 KGHDR and CDR2 SFDVKD. V gave up 5 bases and J gave up 4 bases, with 8 bases separating them.

The chain is built from TRBV25-1 and TRBJ1-1; D is undetermined. This CDR3 region has 14 residues. The germline V gene has CDR1 MGHDK and CDR2 SYGVNS. V gave up 2 bases and J gave up 0 bases, with 7 bases separating them. The CDR3 DNA reads TGTGCCAGCAGTGAAGGGGTGTTGAACACTGAAGCTTTCTTT. Protein product: CASSEGVLNTEAFF.